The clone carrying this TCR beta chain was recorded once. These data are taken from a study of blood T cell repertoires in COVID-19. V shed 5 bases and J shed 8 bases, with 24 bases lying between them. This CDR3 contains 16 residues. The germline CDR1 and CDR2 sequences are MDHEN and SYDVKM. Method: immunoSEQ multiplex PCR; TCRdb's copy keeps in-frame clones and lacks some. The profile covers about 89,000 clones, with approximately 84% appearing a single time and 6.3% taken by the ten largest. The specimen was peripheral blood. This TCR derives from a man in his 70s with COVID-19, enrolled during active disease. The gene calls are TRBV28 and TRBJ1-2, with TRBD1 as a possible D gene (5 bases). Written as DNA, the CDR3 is TGTGCCAGCAGTGAACTTAGGGACTTCAACGACAGCGGCTACACCTTC. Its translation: CASSELRDFNDSGYTF.